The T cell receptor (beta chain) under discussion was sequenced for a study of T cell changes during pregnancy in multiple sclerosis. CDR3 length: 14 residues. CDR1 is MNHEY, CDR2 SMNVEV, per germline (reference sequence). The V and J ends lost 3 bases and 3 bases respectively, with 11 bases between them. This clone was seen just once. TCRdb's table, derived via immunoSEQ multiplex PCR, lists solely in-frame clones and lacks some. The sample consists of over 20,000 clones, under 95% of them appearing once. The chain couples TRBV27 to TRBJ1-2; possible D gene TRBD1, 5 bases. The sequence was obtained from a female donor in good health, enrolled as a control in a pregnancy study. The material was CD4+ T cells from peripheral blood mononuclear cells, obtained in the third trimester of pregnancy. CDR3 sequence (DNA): TGTGCCAGCAGTTTCCTCGGAGGGGACTATGGCTACACCTTC. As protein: CASSFLGGDYGYTF.